The 3 T cell receptor beta chains presented below share a single source sample, sequenced in a study of T cells in Graves' hyperthyroidism and ophthalmopathy. The investigators amplified TCR beta CDR3 regions from RNA transcripts. A first-round RT-PCR of the TCR CDR3 used the HTBI primer set. TCRdb re-called the multiplex PCR reads through MiXCR, storing one row per CDR3 protein. The sample consists of roughly 260,000 distinct CDR3 sequences, about 14% of them appearing once. The sample comprised blood. The receptors come from a woman in her thirties or forties with Graves' hyperthyroidism that later progressed to Graves' ophthalmopathy.

In its sample, this clonotype was seen many times. The chain recombines TRBV10-3 with TRBJ2-5; TRBD2 might be the D (6 bases). Germline V gives CDR1 ENHRY, CDR2 SYGVKD. V lost 4 bases, J lost 5 bases, and 11 bases lay in between. The length of the CDR3 is 13 residues. In nucleotides, the CDR3 is TGTGCCATCAGTGGTAGCGGTCACGAGACCCAGTACTTC. As protein: CAISGSGHETQYF.

The rearrangement links TRBV6-5 to TRBJ2-1, with D possibly being TRBD1 (6 bases). CDR3 length: 17 amino acids. The germline V gene encodes CDR1 MNHEY and CDR2 SVGAGI. V dropped 4 bases and J dropped 8 bases, with 24 bases sitting between them. CDR3 DNA sequence: TGTGCCAGCAGTTCCCGCAGGGGCGGTAGCCCTTGGGATGAGCAGTTCTTC. Translating it yields CASSSRRGGSPWDEQFF.

Ten or more counts support this clonotype. The J gene is TRBJ2-3, the V gene TRBV6-2 or TRBV6-3, with 7 nucleotides matching TRBD1. This CDR3 contains 13 residues. Germline values: CDR1 MNHEY, CDR2 SVGEGT. The junction had 3 bases not matched to a gene; V was cut back by 4 bases and J by 5 bases. The DNA of the CDR3 is TGTGCCAGCAGTTCCCAGGGGGTAGATACGCAGTATTTT. Translated, it gives CASSSQGVDTQYF.